These 10 T cell receptor beta chains originate from one sample sequenced in a study of vaccination effects on CD4 cells after COVID-19. Under the ViraFEST assay, PBMC were stimulated with viral peptide pools so that antigen-specific CD4+ T cells expanded. Sequencing was performed afterwards. Isolation of CD4+ T cells took place after 10 days of culture. Each person got two doses of an mRNA SARS-CoV-2 vaccine, BNT162b2 or mRNA-1273. The assay was immunoSEQ multiplex PCR, and TCRdb's table has in-frame clones only and misses some. The data hold about 72,000 clones, with 70% to 90% observed a single time. Their antigens remain unidentified. Source: CD4+ T cells from PBMCs cultured with HCoV-229E spike peptides, taken after COVID-19 vaccination. Source of these receptors: a human donor who received a COVID-19 vaccine.

This sequence joins TRBV7-9 and TRBJ2-5; D is ambiguous. From germline, CDR1 is SEHNR and CDR2 FQNEAQ (reference sequence). V was cut by 0 bases and J by 4 bases, with 12 bases left in between. CDR3 length: 15 amino acids. The chain's CDR3 is CASSLALNPGETQYF. CDR3 in DNA: TGTGCCAGCAGCTTAGCACTCAATCCGGGAGAGACCCAGTACTTC.

The chain combines TRBV4-3 with TRBJ1-3; a weak D match, TRBD1 (6 bases). CDR3 length: 15 residues. V was cut by 6 bases and J by 0 bases, with 12 bases left in between. Germline loops: CDR1 LGHNA, CDR2 YSLEER. The CDR3 sequence: CASRDRSNSGNTIYF. For the CDR3, the DNA is TGCGCCAGCAGGGACAGATCCAACTCTGGAAACACCATATATTTT.

The chain couples TRBV10-3 to TRBJ2-5; D is perhaps TRBD1 (5 bases). Trimming shortened V by 0 bases and J by 13 bases, and 12 bases separated the two germline ends. The CDR3 runs to 12 residues. Germline V CDR1 and CDR2: ENHRY, SYGVKD. In DNA form, the CDR3 reads TGTGCCATCAGTGAGTCTACAGGTCCCCTGTACTTC. Its translation is CAISESTGPLYF.

The chain employs TRBV19 and TRBJ1-5; the D is unclear. There are 15 residues in the CDR3. Germline lookup yields CDR1 LNHDA and CDR2 SQIVND (reference sequence). V gave up 3 bases and J gave up 2 bases, with 11 bases separating them. This CDR3 is CASSISPTGNQPQHF. The DNA of the CDR3 is TGTGCCAGTAGTATCTCCCCCACAGGCAATCAGCCCCAGCATTTT.

The J gene is TRBJ2-1, the V gene TRBV5-1; perhaps TRBD2 as D (6 bases). The CDR3 is 16 residues long. The V end was cut by 0 bases, the J end by 7 bases, with 17 bases between. Germline-derived CDR1 and CDR2 are SGHRS and YFSETQ. CDR3 DNA sequence: TGCGCCAGCAGCTTGGGCGGGACCACCATCATTAATGAGCAGTTCTTC. Protein product: CASSLGGTTIINEQFF. The whole variable domain, filled in from reference TRBV5-1 and TRBJ2-1, reads KAGVTQTPRYLIKTRGQQVTLSCSPISGHRSVSWYQQTPGQGLQFLFEYFSETQRNKGNFPGRFSGRQFSNSRSEMNVSTLELGDSALYLCASSLGGTTIINEQFFGPGTRLTVL.

The chain has TRBV21-1 and TRBJ1-5. TRBV21-1 is a pseudogene. The CDR3 covers 18 residues. The CDR3 loop is CASSKGGPKSQFNQPQHF. The CDR3 nucleotides read TGTGCCAGCAGCAAAGGGGGACCAAAGTCCCAATTCAATCAGCCCCAGCATTTT.

The chain recombines TRBV6-2 or TRBV6-3 with TRBJ2-1, with 7 nucleotides matching TRBD2. The CDR3 has 15 amino acids. With 6 bases clipped from V and 5 bases from J, the junction kept 10 bases outside the gene matches. CDR1 is MNHEY, CDR2 SVGEGT, per germline. CDR3 sequence: CASSPRGGGNNEQFF. CDR3 bases: TGTGCCAGCAGCCCTCGGGGCGGGGGTAACAATGAGCAGTTCTTC.

The genes are TRBV4-1 and TRBJ2-3; D is perhaps TRBD1 (6 bases). The germline CDR1 and CDR2 sequences are MGHRA and YSYEKL. The CDR3 runs to 16 residues. V shed 4 bases and J shed 2 bases, with 16 bases lying between them. The CDR3 coding sequence is TGCGCCAGCAGCCCTACCCTGGACAGATACACAGATACGCAGTATTTT. Its protein product is CASSPTLDRYTDTQYF.

The chain links TRBV5-1 to TRBJ2-1, with 8 bases aligning to TRBD1. The germline gives CDR1 SGHRS, CDR2 YFSETQ. V shed 0 bases and J 8 bases; nucleotides not matched to a gene: 7. The length of the CDR3 is 15 residues. The CDR3: CASSLDGQGTDEQFF. Here the CDR3 DNA reads TGCGCCAGCAGCTTGGACGGACAGGGCACCGATGAGCAGTTCTTC.

The gene calls are TRBV30 and TRBJ2-7, with 8 positions matching TRBD1. From germline, CDR1 is GTSNPN and CDR2 SVGIG (reference sequence). This CDR3 contains 15 residues. The J segment lost 6 bases and the V segment lost 3 bases, leaving 13 bases of the junction unmatched. The CDR3 reads CAWSPPAQDRGEQYV. In DNA, the CDR3 is TGTGCCTGGAGCCCACCAGCTCAAGACAGGGGCGAGCAGTACGTC.